The 2 T cell receptor beta chains below come from one sample, sequenced in a study of cytomegalovirus exposure and HLA in healthy donors. Primers included in the PCR were 60 Vbeta and 13 Jbeta primers. Profiling relied on immunoSEQ multiplex PCR, and the TCRdb table lists in-frame clones only, not all of them. The sample shows about 160,000 clones, around four fifths of them seen only once. Sequencing input: PBMCs. All receptors derive from a young woman in good health and CMV-seronegative.

The chain is built from TRBV6-1 and TRBJ2-7; weak D call: TRBD1 (6 bases). Germline values: CDR1 MNHNS, CDR2 SASEGT. This CDR3 spans 17 amino acids. Trimming took off 0 bases at V and 2 bases at J, with 17 bases between the two ends. The CDR3 coding sequence is TGTGCCAGCAGTGAAGCGGGCATTGGGGGCGGAACCTACGAGCAGTACTTC. This sequence encodes CASSEAGIGGGTYEQYF.

This clone was detected once. The chain carries TRBV18 and TRBJ1-1; D gene uncertain. The CDR3 contains 14 residues. Trimming removed 1 base from V and 1 base from J, with 7 bases in between. CDR1 and CDR2 (germline): KGHSH, LQKENI. CDR3 sequence: CASSPRYGNTEAFF. The CDR3 DNA follows: TGTGCCAGCTCACCACGGTACGGGAACACTGAAGCTTTCTTT.